The clone carrying this TCR beta chain appeared many times. Its matching antigen is unknown. The data stem from a study of T cell repertoires in cytomegalovirus infection. TCRdb re-analysed the reads in MiXCR, keeping a single row per CDR3 protein. The sample lists 40,000 to 55,000 distinct CDR3 sequences; roughly 20% were seen once. The CDR3 has 14 residues. The V gene lost 0 bases and the J gene lost 4 bases, with 7 bases spanning the gap. The germline gives CDR1 MNHEY, CDR2 SVGEGT. The source was CD8+ T cells from cultured PBMCs, collected from culture after CMV antigen stimulation. The receptor's source is a human donor in good health (CMV status not recorded). Some clones in this sample may be carry-over from other donors' samples. J is TRBJ2-1 and V is TRBV6-2 or TRBV6-3, with unresolved D. Here the CDR3 reads CASSYSRQYNEQFF. The DNA of the CDR3 is TGTGCCAGCAGTTACTCGAGGCAGTACAATGAGCAGTTCTTC.